This T cell receptor beta chain comes out of a study of cytomegalovirus exposure and HLA in healthy donors. In the PCR, 60 Vbeta and 13 Jbeta primers were used. Repertoires were generated with immunoSEQ multiplex PCR, while TCRdb's copy carries only in-frame clones and drops some. The table has 95,000 to 100,000 clones, more than 80% seen once. The donors comprised healthy bone marrow donors. Findings of the study overall: Rarity held for most TCR sequences, but there were some public TCRs that occurred in many donors. A missense variant in DCLRE1C was later tied to TCR beta V- and J-gene trimming.

About this clone: Its target is not known.

There are 18 residues in the CDR3. Germline lookup yields CDR1 MNHEY and CDR2 SMNVEV (reference sequence). With 3 bases clipped from V and 3 bases from J, the junction kept 14 bases outside the gene matches. The V and J genes are TRBV27 and TRBJ2-7; 10 nucleotides agree with TRBD2. Source material: PBMCs. This TCR was recovered from a man aged 25-45 years in good health and CMV-seronegative. The CDR3 sequence is CASSFRAGGPYTSYEQYF. The CDR3 DNA is TGTGCCAGCAGTTTCCGAGCGGGAGGGCCCTACACCAGCTACGAGCAGTACTTC.